A single sample is the source of the 27 T cell receptor beta chains below, sequenced in a study of beta chain features in type 1 diabetes. Study-wide results and caveats: Significant though moderate, a shortening of TCRB CDR3s appeared in all four CD4+ subsets of Type 1 diabetes patients.

These TCRs' antigens remain unknown. All of the isolated RNA was reverse transcribed, so expressed TCRB transcripts were sequenced. Sequencing used immunoSEQ multiplex PCR; TCRdb keeps in-frame clones, though not all of them. The sample shows 250,000 to 300,000 clones, around an eighth of them seen only once. The sequencing sample was made of naive CD4+ T cells from blood. These receptors all stem from a man between 25 and 39 years old with type 1 diabetes.

The chain links TRBV19 to TRBJ2-1; TRBD2 agrees at 12 bases. The CDR3 spans 13 residues. CDR1 and CDR2 (germline): LNHDA, SQIVND (reference sequence). V shed 5 bases and J 9 bases; nucleotides not matched to a gene: 2. In DNA form, the CDR3 reads TGTGCCAGTAGTGGACTAGCGGGGTTTGAGCAGTTCTTC. It encodes CASSGLAGFEQFF.

The chain is built from TRBV6-6 and TRBJ1-1; D is uncertain. Germline V gene sequence: CDR1 MNHNY, CDR2 SVGAGI (reference sequence). This CDR3 has 13 residues. Trimming removed 6 bases at V and 5 bases at J, with 13 bases between. The CDR3 DNA follows: TGTGCCAGCAGCTACGCGTTCAGGACTGAAGCTTTCTTT. Its protein is CASSYAFRTEAFF.

V usage is TRBV20-1 and J usage is TRBJ1-2, with D possibly TRBD1 on 6 matching bases. The CDR3 is made up of 11 amino acids. Per the germline V gene, CDR1 is DFQATT and CDR2 is SNEGSKA (reference sequence). Between the trimmed V and J ends, which lost 5 bases and 6 bases, there was a span of 10 bases. CDR3 coding DNA: TGCAGTGCTCTAACAGGGAATGGCTACACCTTC. Amino acids: CSALTGNGYTF.

This clone was observed a few times. This sequence joins TRBV4-1 and TRBJ2-7, with 11 bases lining up with TRBD2. V lost 2 bases and J lost 4; bases outside the gene matches: 13. This CDR3 comprises 18 residues. Germline V gene sequence: CDR1 MGHRA, CDR2 YSYEKL. As DNA, the CDR3 is TGCGCCAGCAGCCAACCGTTACTAGCGGGAGCGGTTTTATACGAGCAGTACTTC. It translates to CASSQPLLAGAVLYEQYF.

This clone turned up a few times. This rearrangement joins TRBV28 to TRBJ2-1; 8 nucleotides match TRBD2. Germline V gene data show CDR1 as MDHEN and CDR2 as SYDVKM. The CDR3 covers 15 residues. V shed 3 bases and J 8 bases; nucleotides not matched to a gene: 9. The chain's CDR3 is CASSFAGRAKDEQFF. CDR3 DNA: TGTGCCAGCAGTTTTGCCGGGAGGGCCAAGGATGAGCAGTTCTTC.

This clone has just a few counts. V and J are TRBV30 and TRBJ2-7; possible D gene TRBD2, 6 bases. Trimming took off 7 bases at V and 0 bases at J, with 16 bases between the two ends. Germline V lookup: CDR1 GTSNPN, CDR2 SVGIG (reference sequence). This CDR3 region has 14 residues. The CDR3 coding sequence is TGTGCCTCGACTGCTAGCGTATCCTCCTACGAGCAGTACTTC. As protein: CASTASVSSYEQYF.

The chain carries TRBV28 and TRBJ2-7; 7 bases fit TRBD2. The CDR3 is made up of 14 amino acids. Trimming at V came to 6 bases and at J to 9 bases, leaving 14 bases not matched to a gene. Germline CDR1 MDHEN, CDR2 SYDVKM. The CDR3 DNA follows: TGTGCCAGCAGCACGACGACTAGCCCGGTCGGGCAGTACTTC. This codes for CASSTTTSPVGQYF. The full variable domain, its missing parts supplied by reference TRBV28 and TRBJ2-7, is DVKVTQSSRYLVKRTGEKVFLECVQDMDHENMFWYRQDPGLGLRLIYFSYDVKMKEKGDIPEGYSVSREKKERFSLILESASTNQTSMYLCASSTTTSPVGQYFGPGTRLTVT.

The genes are TRBV4-1 and TRBJ2-5, with 9 bases identical to TRBD1. V dropped 0 bases and J dropped 2; count of bases not matched to a gene: 4. Per the germline V gene, CDR1 is MGHRA and CDR2 is YSYEKL. The CDR3 spans 16 residues. Here the CDR3 DNA reads TGCGCCAGCAGCCAAGATTACAGGGGGCGGCAAGAGACCCAGTACTTC. It specifies CASSQDYRGRQETQYF.

The DNA of the CDR3 is TGCAGCCACCCAGGGGGCACGAACACTGAAGCTTTCTTT. Its protein product is CSHPGGTNTEAFF. V usage is TRBV29-1 and J usage is TRBJ1-1; 8 positions match TRBD1. The CDR3 runs 13 residues. The trim removed 8 bases at V and 1 base at J, leaving 6 bases unmatched. Germline V lookup: CDR1 SQVTM, CDR2 ANQGSEA.

This clone was observed a handful of times. The gene calls are TRBV15 and TRBJ2-5; 7 nucleotides agree with TRBD1. CDR1 is LNHNV, CDR2 YYDKDF, per germline (reference sequence). The V and J ends lost 5 bases and 0 bases, in that order; junction bases with no gene match: 12. This CDR3 has 17 residues. CDR3 bases: TGTGCCACCAGCCCACCCTCCCTTACAGGGGACCAAGAGACCCAGTACTTC. Encoded protein: CATSPPSLTGDQETQYF.

J is TRBJ2-1 and V is TRBV7-2; D call uncertain. CDR3 size: 11 residues. Trimming removed 5 bases from V and 6 bases from J, with 5 bases in between. In germline, CDR1 is SGHTA, CDR2 FQGNSA. CDR3 region: CASSPSNEQFF. CDR3 bases: TGTGCCAGCAGCCCGTCCAATGAGCAGTTCTTC.

V and J are TRBV5-4 and TRBJ2-1; TRBD2 aligns across 11 bases. CDR1 and CDR2 (germline): SGHNT, YYREEE (reference sequence). The CDR3 covers 15 residues. Trimming took 2 bases from V and 6 from J; bases not matched to a gene: 4. The CDR3 loop is CASSLPLAGVNEQFF. CDR3 in DNA: TGTGCCAGCAGCTTACCACTAGCGGGAGTCAATGAGCAGTTCTTC.

The chain combines TRBV18 with TRBJ2-2; D not resolved. The germline gives CDR1 KGHSH, CDR2 LQKENI. CDR3 length equals 17 residues. The germline V and J ends were trimmed by 3 bases and 3 bases, with 17 bases remaining between them. The CDR3 protein is CASSPLDARLYTGELFF. The CDR3 region has the DNA TGTGCCAGCTCACCCCTCGATGCGAGACTTTACACCGGGGAGCTGTTTTTT.

The chain has TRBV7-9 and TRBJ2-7, with 10 bases lining up with TRBD2. After removal of 1 base from V and 6 bases from J, the junction contained 18 bases not matched to a gene. This CDR3 contains 19 residues. Germline values: CDR1 SEHNR, CDR2 FQNEAQ (reference sequence). The DNA of the CDR3 is TGTGCCAGCAGCTTAGGGACTAGCGGAGACAGCCTGGGATCCGGCGAGCAGTACTTC. It codes for CASSLGTSGDSLGSGEQYF.

This clone was seen more than once but under ten times. The rearrangement uses TRBV7-8 and TRBJ2-7; D may be TRBD1 (6 bases). CDR1 is SGHVS and CDR2 is FQNEAQ in the germline V gene. Trimming cost V 1 base and J 4 bases, with 17 bases left between them. The CDR3 is made up of 16 amino acids. This CDR3 is CASSLVWGPSRYEQYF. The CDR3 DNA sequence: TGTGCCAGCAGCTTAGTGTGGGGGCCTAGTAGGTACGAGCAGTACTTC.

This clone was found a few times. This chain links TRBV4-3 with TRBJ1-1, with TRBD1 matching 7 bases. Germline assignment: CDR1 LGHNA and CDR2 YSLEER. J lost 1 base, V lost 1 base, and 3 bases had no gene match. This CDR3 is 15 amino acids long. CDR3 amino acids: CASSQAGTANTEAFF. The DNA of the CDR3 is TGCGCCAGCAGCCAAGCAGGGACAGCGAACACTGAAGCTTTCTTT.

In its sample, this clone was seen a few times. The chain couples TRBV28 to TRBJ1-5; 7 nucleotides align to TRBD1. The junction had 8 bases not matched to a gene; V was cut back by 6 bases and J by 0 bases. This CDR3 region has 16 residues. CDR1 and CDR2 from the germline V gene are MDHEN and SYDVKM. The CDR3 DNA is TGTGCCAGCAGCCCCGACAGGGCAAATAGCAATCAGCCCCAGCATTTT. This gives the protein CASSPDRANSNQPQHF.

The CDR3 spells CSAITDTQYF. The CDR3 DNA reads as TGCAGTGCCATCACAGATACGCAGTATTTT. This chain joins TRBV20-1 and TRBJ2-3; no clear D. The CDR3 is 10 amino acids. Trimming stripped 6 bases from V and 2 bases from J, with 3 bases between. Germline CDR1 DFQATT, CDR2 SNEGSKA (reference sequence).

This clone was observed a handful of times. The gene calls are TRBV29-1 and TRBJ2-7; 7 bases fit TRBD1. The CDR3 sequence is 13 residues long. Germline V gene lookup returns CDR1 SQVTM and CDR2 ANQGSEA. V trimming: 4 bases; J trimming: 5 bases; junction bases outside the gene matches: 8. The CDR3 here is CSVVGDSPNEQYF. The DNA of the CDR3 is TGCAGCGTTGTAGGGGACAGCCCCAACGAGCAGTACTTC.

The J gene is TRBJ2-3, the V gene TRBV5-1; TRBD2 aligns across 11 bases. The CDR3 length is 18 residues. Germline V gene lookup returns CDR1 SGHRS and CDR2 YFSETQ. V was pared by 0 bases and J by 4 bases, with 10 bases of the junction left unmatched. This CDR3 reads CASSLGLAGGSRPDTQYF. The CDR3, as DNA: TGCGCCAGCAGCTTGGGGCTAGCGGGAGGCTCCCGACCAGATACGCAGTATTTT.

The V call is TRBV7-2, the J call TRBJ2-7, with 8 bases lining up with TRBD2. CDR1 and CDR2 (germline): SGHTA, FQGNSA. The junction had 7 bases not matched to a gene; V was cut back by 8 bases and J by 1 base. This CDR3 has 14 residues. The CDR3, as DNA: TGTGCCAGCGGCCCGGGAGGGAAATCCTACGAGCAGTACTTC. It encodes CASGPGGKSYEQYF.

This clone occurred many times. V gene TRBV28 combines with J gene TRBJ2-1; D is perhaps TRBD1 (6 bases). V gave up 6 bases and J gave up 7 bases, with 13 bases separating them. In germline, CDR1 is MDHEN, CDR2 SYDVKM. The CDR3 has 13 amino acids. CDR3 DNA sequence: TGTGCCAGCAGCCGTCCACAGGGAAATGAGCAGTTCTTC. This translates into CASSRPQGNEQFF. Full variable domain (missing parts from reference TRBV28 and TRBJ2-1): DVKVTQSSRYLVKRTGEKVFLECVQDMDHENMFWYRQDPGLGLRLIYFSYDVKMKEKGDIPEGYSVSREKKERFSLILESASTNQTSMYLCASSRPQGNEQFFGPGTRLTVL.

The J gene is TRBJ2-3, the V gene TRBV7-9; possible D gene TRBD1, 6 bases. The CDR3 loop spans 16 amino acids. V lost 0 bases, J lost 9 bases, and 19 bases lay in between. The V gene's germline CDR1 is SEHNR and CDR2 FQNEAQ (reference sequence). Here the CDR3 reads CASSLADTKGVKTQYF. The CDR3 region has the DNA TGTGCCAGCAGCTTAGCCGACACAAAGGGGGTTAAGACGCAGTATTTT.

CDR3 in DNA: TGTGCCAGCTCACCCCAGACCAGGGACATTCAGTACTTC. It specifies CASSPQTRDIQYF. The chain uses TRBV18 and TRBJ2-4, with a possible D match to TRBD1 (5 bases). This CDR3 has 13 residues. Per germline, CDR1 KGHSH and CDR2 LQKENI. Trimming removed 3 bases at V and 8 bases at J, with 11 bases between.

Here the CDR3 reads CASSLWTSGSDTGELFF. Written as DNA, the CDR3 is TGTGCCAGCTCACTTTGGACTAGCGGGAGTGACACCGGGGAGCTGTTTTTT. The chain combines TRBV18 with TRBJ2-2, with 13 bases that match TRBD2. The J segment lost 3 bases and the V segment lost 4 bases, leaving 5 bases of the junction unmatched. The germline CDR1 and CDR2 sequences are KGHSH and LQKENI. The CDR3 runs to 17 residues.

This sequence joins TRBV7-9 and TRBJ1-5; 11 bases are a match to TRBD1. Germline values: CDR1 SEHNR, CDR2 FQNEAQ (reference sequence). V was clipped by 3 bases and J by 5 bases; unmatched bases: 12. The CDR3 covers 18 residues. This chain's CDR3 is CASSFTLRDRGVYQPQHF. DNA for the CDR3: TGTGCCAGCAGCTTTACGCTCCGGGACAGGGGGGTCTATCAGCCCCAGCATTTT. Drawing the rest from reference TRBV7-9 and TRBJ1-5, the complete variable domain is DTGVSQNPRHKITKRGQNVTFRCDPISEHNRLYWYRQTLGQGPEFLTYFQNEAQLEKSRLLSDRFSAERPKGSFSTLEIQRTEQGDSAMYLCASSFTLRDRGVYQPQHFGDGTRLSIL.

This sequence joins TRBV30 and TRBJ2-3; D is ambiguous. The CDR3 spans 14 residues. Germline assignment: CDR1 GTSNPN and CDR2 SVGIG (reference sequence). The ends were cut back, 0 bases at V and 2 bases at J, with 9 bases in the middle. The CDR3 DNA follows: TGTGCCTGGAGTGTGGTAGCCGCCACAGATACGCAGTATTTT. This translates into CAWSVVAATDTQYF.